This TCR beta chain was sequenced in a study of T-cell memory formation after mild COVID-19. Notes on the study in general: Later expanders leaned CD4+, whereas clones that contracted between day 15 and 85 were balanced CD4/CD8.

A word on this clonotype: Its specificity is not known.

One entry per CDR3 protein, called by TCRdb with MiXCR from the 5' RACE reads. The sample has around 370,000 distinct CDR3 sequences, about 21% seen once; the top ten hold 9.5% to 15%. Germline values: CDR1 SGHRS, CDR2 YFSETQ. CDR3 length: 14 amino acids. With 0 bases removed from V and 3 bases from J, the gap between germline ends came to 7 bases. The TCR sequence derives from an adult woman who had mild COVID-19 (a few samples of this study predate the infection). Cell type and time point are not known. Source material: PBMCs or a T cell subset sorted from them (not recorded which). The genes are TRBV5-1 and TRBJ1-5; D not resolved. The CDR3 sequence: CASSLEGYNQPQHF. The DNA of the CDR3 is TGCGCCAGCAGCTTGGAAGGCTACAATCAGCCCCAGCATTTT. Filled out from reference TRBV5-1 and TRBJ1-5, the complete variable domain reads KAGVTQTPRYLIKTRGQQVTLSCSPISGHRSVSWYQQTPGQGLQFLFEYFSETQRNKGNFPGRFSGRQFSNSRSEMNVSTLELGDSALYLCASSLEGYNQPQHFGDGTRLSIL.